The 16 T cell receptor beta chains below were found in one sample sequenced in a study of blood T cell repertoires in COVID-19. Data came from immunoSEQ multiplex PCR; TCRdb stores just in-frame clones and leaves some out. The table has a few hundred thousand clones, about 86% seen once. What was sequenced was PBMCs or T cells enriched from blood (not recorded which). The receptors here all came from a middle-aged man who had recovered from COVID-19.

The chain uses TRBV18 and TRBJ2-1; D call uncertain. The germline gives CDR1 KGHSH, CDR2 LQKENI. The V end was cut by 3 bases, the J end by 0 bases, with 15 bases between. This CDR3 contains 17 residues. The CDR3 nucleotides are TGTGCCAGCTCACCCCGTGACCTATCTAGCTCCTACAATGAGCAGTTCTTC. It translates to CASSPRDLSSSYNEQFF.

The V call is TRBV7-9, the J call TRBJ1-6, with D perhaps matching TRBD1 (6 bases). CDR1 and CDR2 from the germline V gene are SEHNR and FQNEAQ (reference sequence). This CDR3 has 17 amino acids. Trimming left V 5 bases short and J 2 bases short, with 16 bases between. The CDR3 reads CASSQPRGAAYNSPLHF. For the CDR3, the DNA is TGTGCCAGCAGCCAACCGCGGGGGGCAGCCTATAATTCACCCCTCCACTTT.

The chain uses TRBV29-1 and TRBJ2-7; TRBD1 matches 9 bases. The J segment lost 10 bases and the V segment lost 4 bases, leaving 8 bases of the junction unmatched. Looked up from germline, CDR1 is SQVTM and CDR2 is ANQGSEA. The CDR3 sequence is 12 residues long. The CDR3 nucleotides read TGCAGCGTTGGTTTGGGGACAGGGTTTCAGTACTTC. Its protein product is CSVGLGTGFQYF.

The rearrangement links TRBV3-1 (or the pseudogene TRBV3-2) to TRBJ2-7, with TRBD1 matching over 7 bases. The V and J ends lost 4 bases and 3 bases, in that order; junction bases with no gene match: 12. CDR3 length: 16 residues. Germline V CDR1 and CDR2: LGHDT, YNNKEL (reference sequence). CDR3 in DNA: TGTGCCAGCAGCCCTCACCGGGACAGAGTTTTCTACGAGCAGTACTTC. Its translation is CASSPHRDRVFYEQYF.

This clone was observed a handful of times. V gene TRBV14 combines with J gene TRBJ1-4; D is unresolved. CDR3 size: 13 residues. Trimming took 4 bases from V and 4 from J, leaving 7 bases between them. From germline, CDR1 is SGHDN and CDR2 FVKESK. CDR3 protein: CASSRGINEKLFF. The CDR3 DNA follows: TGTGCCAGCAGCCGCGGGATTAATGAAAAACTGTTTTTT.

The V gene is TRBV14, the J gene TRBJ2-1, with D perhaps matching TRBD2 (7 bases). The length of the CDR3 is 15 residues. V lost 6 bases and J 1 base, leaving 13 bases between the germline ends. Germline V gives CDR1 SGHDN, CDR2 FVKESK. The CDR3: CASRPRGPSYNEQFF. CDR3 nucleotide sequence: TGTGCCAGCAGGCCGCGGGGGCCTTCCTACAATGAGCAGTTCTTC. The whole variable domain, filled in from reference TRBV14 and TRBJ2-1, reads EAGVTQFPSHSVIEKGQTVTLRCDPISGHDNLYWYRRVMGKEIKFLLHFVKESKQDESGMPNNRFLAERTGGTYSTLKVQPAELEDSGVYFCASRPRGPSYNEQFFGPGTRLTVL.

This chain joins TRBV5-1 and TRBJ2-5; D is unclear. The V gene's germline CDR1 is SGHRS and CDR2 YFSETQ. CDR3 length: 12 residues. With 4 bases removed from V and 0 bases from J, the gap between germline ends came to 4 bases. The DNA of the CDR3 is TGCGCCAGCAGCCACAACCAAGAGACCCAGTACTTC. Translated, it gives CASSHNQETQYF.

This sequence joins TRBV19 and TRBJ1-2, with D tentatively TRBD1 (6 bases). Germline V CDR1 and CDR2: LNHDA, SQIVND (reference sequence). V dropped 5 bases and J dropped 6 bases, with 37 bases sitting between them. The length of the CDR3 is 21 residues. The CDR3 DNA follows: TGTGCCAGTAGTGTCCAGCTCGCGCAGAGGGGGAGAACTAGATCCGTCCATGGCTACACCTTC. This translates into CASSVQLAQRGRTRSVHGYTF.

The V and J genes are TRBV2 and TRBJ2-2, with 8 nucleotides matching TRBD1. Germline loops: CDR1 SNHLY, CDR2 FYNNEI. V dropped 4 bases and J dropped 5; count of bases not matched to a gene: 3. The CDR3 loop spans 14 amino acids. The CDR3 is CASSGRTGTGELFF. The DNA for the CDR3 is TGTGCCAGCAGTGGGCGGACAGGGACCGGGGAGCTGTTTTTT.

The genes are TRBV28 and TRBJ1-2; TRBD1 agrees at 8 bases. Unmatched junction bases numbered 5, after V lost 6 bases and J lost 2 bases. In germline, CDR1 is MDHEN, CDR2 SYDVKM. The CDR3 is 14 amino acids. The CDR3 DNA sequence: TGTGCCAGCAGGCCAGGGGGCGCCAACTATGGCTACACCTTC. Protein sequence: CASRPGGANYGYTF.

The chain links TRBV7-8 to TRBJ2-1; the match to TRBD2 covers 8 bases. J lost 3 bases, V lost 1 base, and 5 bases had no gene match. Germline V gene sequence: CDR1 SGHVS, CDR2 FQNEAQ. The CDR3 is 16 amino acids. The CDR3 nucleotides read TGTGCCAGCAGCTTAGTCGGGGGGGCGATCTACAATGAGCAGTTCTTC. It yields the protein CASSLVGGAIYNEQFF.

The chain is built from TRBV5-1 and TRBJ2-1, with D perhaps matching TRBD1 (5 bases). V lost 2 bases, J lost 0 bases, and 9 bases lay in between. This CDR3 comprises 15 residues. Germline V CDR1 and CDR2: SGHRS, YFSETQ. CDR3 protein: CASSLEQVSYNEQFF. CDR3 DNA: TGCGCCAGCAGCTTAGAACAGGTCTCCTACAATGAGCAGTTCTTC.

The chain is built from TRBV7-2 and TRBJ2-5; TRBD1 matches at 7 bases. V was pared by 8 bases and J by 7 bases, with 10 bases of the junction left unmatched. The CDR3 spans 13 residues. CDR1 and CDR2 from the germline V gene are SGHTA and FQGNSA. The CDR3 here is CASGFRDRGTQYF. The CDR3 coding sequence is TGTGCCAGCGGATTCCGGGACAGAGGGACCCAGTACTTC.

This chain uses TRBV9 with TRBJ1-3, with 9 bases matching TRBD1. Germline V gene data show CDR1 as SGDLS and CDR2 as YYNGEE. Trimming took 0 bases from V and 4 from J; bases not matched to a gene: 5. CDR3 length: 16 residues. The CDR3 DNA follows: TGTGCCAGCAGCGTAGCTTGGACAGGGGAGGGAAACACCATATATTTT. As protein: CASSVAWTGEGNTIYF.

The chain links TRBV9 to TRBJ2-1; 13 bases fit TRBD2. CDR3 length equals 17 residues. The V and J ends lost 4 bases and 7 bases, in that order; junction bases with no gene match: 11. Looked up from germline, CDR1 is SGDLS and CDR2 is YYNGEE. The CDR3 reads CASSTAPGTSGVNEQFF. In DNA form, the CDR3 reads TGTGCCAGCAGCACTGCCCCCGGGACTAGCGGGGTAAATGAGCAGTTCTTC.

The chain joins TRBV4-1 to TRBJ2-2; 7 bases fit TRBD2. The CDR3 totals 16 residues. J gave up 7 bases and V 2 bases, and 10 bases lay outside the gene matches. Looked up from germline, CDR1 is MGHRA and CDR2 is YSYEKL. Here the CDR3 reads CASSQKSTSSVGELFF. The CDR3 bases are TGCGCCAGCAGCCAAAAATCGACTAGCTCCGTCGGGGAGCTGTTTTTT.